One and the same sample provided the 10 T cell receptor beta chains below, sequenced in a study of cytomegalovirus exposure and HLA in healthy donors. In the PCR, 60 Vbeta and 13 Jbeta primers were used. Sequencing used immunoSEQ multiplex PCR; TCRdb keeps in-frame clones, though not all of them. The sample has under 150,000 clones, 82% seen once. Specimen: PBMCs. The source of these receptors is a woman between 18 and 29 years old in good health and CMV-seronegative.

The rearrangement uses TRBV19 and TRBJ2-5, with TRBD2 identical over 13 bases. Losses at the gene ends were 6 bases for V and 3 bases for J; bases not matched to a gene: 7. Germline loops: CDR1 LNHDA, CDR2 SQIVND (reference sequence). The CDR3 is 16 amino acids. CDR3 DNA sequence: TGTGCCAGTAGAAGGACTAGCGGGGGACTTAAAGAGACCCAGTACTTC. As protein: CASRRTSGGLKETQYF.

As regards this clone: Other DNA sequences in this specimen translate into the identical CDR3. The V call is TRBV5-6, the J call TRBJ2-1; 11 bases agree with TRBD2. This CDR3 is built from 17 residues. CDR1 and CDR2 from the germline V gene are SGHDT and YYEEEE. With 8 bases clipped from V and 4 bases from J, the junction kept 14 bases outside the gene matches. The CDR3 DNA is TGTGCCAGTAGCACGACTAGCGGGACTGAGGAATACAATGAGCAGTTCTTC. Amino acid sequence: CASSTTSGTEEYNEQFF.

This rearrangement joins TRBV6-5 to TRBJ1-3; tentatively, D is TRBD1 (5 bases). V gave up 2 bases and J gave up 0 bases, with 8 bases separating them. This CDR3 is built from 15 residues. Germline V CDR1 and CDR2: MNHEY, SVGAGI. In DNA, the CDR3 is TGTGCCAGCAGTTACGGCAGGGCCTCTGGAAACACCATATATTTT. Protein product: CASSYGRASGNTIYF.

This sequence joins TRBV25-1 and TRBJ1-4; no definite D call. The V gene's germline CDR1 is MGHDK and CDR2 SYGVNS. The CDR3 is made up of 13 amino acids. The V and J ends lost 7 bases and 5 bases respectively, with 11 bases between them. Here the CDR3 DNA reads TGTGCCAGCACGGAGAGGCACAATGAAAAACTGTTTTTT. Its translation is CASTERHNEKLFF. The full variable domain, in which reference TRBV25-1 and TRBJ1-4 provide the parts outside the CDR3, is EADIYQTPRYLVIGTGKKITLECSQTMGHDKMYWYQQDPGMELHLIHYSYGVNSTEKGDLSSESTVSRIRTEHFPLTLESARPSHTSQYLCASTERHNEKLFFGSGTQLSVL.

The chain joins TRBV7-9 to TRBJ1-2; D ambiguous. CDR1 is SEHNR and CDR2 is FQNEAQ in the germline V gene (reference sequence). This CDR3 is 15 amino acids long. The V gene lost 1 base and the J gene lost 2 bases, with 11 bases spanning the gap. The CDR3, as DNA: TGTGCCAGCAGCTTAGTGCGGGGTCCCAACTATGGCTACACCTTC. Translation: CASSLVRGPNYGYTF. Looking up the rest from reference TRBV7-9 and TRBJ1-2 gives the full variable domain: DTGVSQNPRHKITKRGQNVTFRCDPISEHNRLYWYRQTLGQGPEFLTYFQNEAQLEKSRLLSDRFSAERPKGSFSTLEIQRTEQGDSAMYLCASSLVRGPNYGYTFGSGTRLTVV.

The rearrangement links TRBV28 to TRBJ1-1, with D possibly matching TRBD1 (5 bases). V lost 5 bases and J lost 8, with 15 bases in between. Per the germline V gene, CDR1 is MDHEN and CDR2 is SYDVKM. This CDR3 contains 13 residues. The CDR3 DNA sequence: TGTGCCAGCAGTCGGACAAGCAAGTTAGAAGCTTTCTTT. Its translation: CASSRTSKLEAFF. The whole variable domain, filled in from reference TRBV28 and TRBJ1-1, reads DVKVTQSSRYLVKRTGEKVFLECVQDMDHENMFWYRQDPGLGLRLIYFSYDVKMKEKGDIPEGYSVSREKKERFSLILESASTNQTSMYLCASSRTSKLEAFFGQGTRLTVV.

The chain uses TRBV4-1 and TRBJ2-3; 8 bases align to TRBD2. The germline gives CDR1 MGHRA, CDR2 YSYEKL. The ends lost 3 bases at V and 7 bases at J; junction bases unmatched: 6. The CDR3 contains 14 residues. The CDR3 is CASSQGSGDYTQYF. Written as DNA, the CDR3 is TGCGCCAGCAGCCAGGGTAGCGGGGACTATACGCAGTATTTT.

The sample holds one count of this clone. The CDR3 DNA follows: TGTGCCAGCAGTGAGACAGGGACCCGCAATCAGCCCCAGCATTTT. Its translation: CASSETGTRNQPQHF. The chain carries TRBV6-1 and TRBJ1-5; 7 nucleotides align to TRBD1. V shed 3 bases and J 2 bases; nucleotides not matched to a gene: 4. Germline V gene sequence: CDR1 MNHNS, CDR2 SASEGT. This CDR3 is built from 15 residues.

The rearrangement links TRBV4-2 to TRBJ1-1; D is undetermined. In germline, CDR1 is LGHNA, CDR2 YNFKEQ. V was trimmed by 1 base and J by 1 base, leaving 10 bases between them. The CDR3 is made up of 15 amino acids. CDR3 loop: CASSQAGSANTEAFF. CDR3 sequence (DNA): TGTGCCAGCAGCCAAGCGGGATCGGCGAACACTGAAGCTTTCTTT.

As for this clone: This sample includes further DNA sequences coding for the same CDR3. The V call is TRBV11-3, the J call TRBJ2-1; 13 bases are shared with TRBD2. J was trimmed by 0 bases and V by 5 bases; bases with no gene match: 4. The CDR3 is made up of 17 amino acids. CDR1 SGHNT and CDR2 YENEEA come from the germline V gene. The CDR3 loop reads CASSPWTSGGSYNEQFF. The CDR3, as DNA: TGTGCCAGCAGCCCTTGGACTAGCGGGGGCTCCTACAATGAGCAGTTCTTC.